A single sample is the source of the 18 T cell receptor beta chains below, sequenced in a study of CD8 T cells in Susac syndrome (dated 2019 in TCRdb). Library preparation was by the immunoSEQ multiplex PCR assay. RNA was extracted using the RNeasy kit, and about 0.45 to 1 ug of the RNA was reverse transcribed with random hexamers. TCRdb handled the public reads itself, with Q25 trimming in fastp and clone calling in MiXCR, and kept productive beta chains. CDR3 protein duplicates are merged, each entry listing the most common genes and DNA. The table for this sample lists under 200,000 distinct CDR3 sequences; 91% of them were counted only once. Around 0.085% of the sample belongs to the ten largest clones. The sequenced sample was CD4+ T cells from PBMCs. The receptors were gathered from a human donor with Susac syndrome.

The chain uses TRBV2 and TRBJ2-7; TRBD2 matches 15 bases. The CDR3 contains 15 residues. CDR1 is SNHLY, CDR2 FYNNEI, per germline. V lost 6 bases, J lost 5 bases, and 5 bases stayed unmatched. In nucleotides, the CDR3 is TGTGCCAGCAGAGGCGGGACTAGCGGGAGGCACGAGCAGTACTTC. Amino acid sequence: CASRGGTSGRHEQYF.

The chain couples TRBV7-2 to TRBJ1-4, with TRBD1 matching 8 bases. Germline CDR1 is SGHTA and CDR2 is FQGNSA. V lost 5 bases, J lost 8 bases, and 4 bases stayed unmatched. The CDR3 spans 13 residues. The CDR3 spells CASSVQGDEKLFF. CDR3 DNA sequence: TGTGCCAGCAGCGTACAGGGGGACGAAAAACTGTTTTTT.

The CDR3 DNA is TGTGCCAGCAGGGTCGGAGGGTCTAGCCCCCGCTCTGGGGCCAACGTCCTGACTTTC. Protein product: CASRVGGSSPRSGANVLTF. This chain links TRBV28 with TRBJ2-6; weak D call: TRBD2 (6 bases). The germline V and J ends were trimmed by 6 bases and 0 bases, with 21 bases remaining between them. The V gene's germline CDR1 is MDHEN and CDR2 SYDVKM. This CDR3 has 19 amino acids.

This clonotype was counted only a few times. This rearrangement joins TRBV12-3 or TRBV12-4 to TRBJ2-3; D remains unclear. Trimming pared 5 bases from V and 3 bases from J, leaving 3 bases between. The length of the CDR3 is 11 residues. The CDR3 bases are TGTGCCAGCAGTGCAACAGATACGCAGTATTTT. This gives the protein CASSATDTQYF.

This chain joins TRBV2 and TRBJ2-5; D is unclear. Germline V gene lookup returns CDR1 SNHLY and CDR2 FYNNEI. There are 13 residues in the CDR3. V was pared by 8 bases and J by 4 bases, with 14 bases between. CDR3 sequence: CASVFTTRETQYF. In DNA form, the CDR3 reads TGTGCCAGCGTGTTTACTACACGAGAGACCCAGTACTTC.

This clonotype was found a few times. The chain joins TRBV6-1 to TRBJ1-1, with 9 bases aligning to TRBD1. CDR3 length equals 15 residues. Germline V gene sequence: CDR1 MNHNS, CDR2 SASEGT. J lost 5 bases, V lost 7 bases, and 11 bases had no gene match. The CDR3 spells CASTTGTGMGTEAFF. The CDR3 coding sequence is TGTGCCAGCACCACCGGGACAGGGATGGGGACTGAAGCTTTCTTT.

In this sample, this clonotype turned up once. The rearrangement uses TRBV3-1 and TRBJ2-6; possibly TRBD2 for D (5 bases). The CDR3 is 13 residues long. Trimming took off 8 bases at V and 0 bases at J, with 5 bases between the two ends. From germline, CDR1 is LGHDT and CDR2 YNNKEL (reference sequence). The CDR3 DNA sequence: TGTGCCAGCGGGAGCTCTGGGGCCAACGTCCTGACTTTC. Its translation is CASGSSGANVLTF.

The CDR3 spells CASSYSTGGFYEQYF. The CDR3 DNA reads TGTGCCAGCAGTTACTCGACAGGGGGATTCTACGAGCAGTACTTC. This chain connects TRBV6-5 to TRBJ2-7; the match to TRBD1 covers 9 bases. The germline gives CDR1 MNHEY, CDR2 SVGAGI. The CDR3 totals 15 residues. V lost 0 bases, J lost 3 bases, and 3 bases stayed unmatched.

The chain combines TRBV29-1 with TRBJ2-5; D perhaps matches TRBD1 (7 bases). The V gene's germline CDR1 is SQVTM and CDR2 ANQGSEA. V shed 6 bases and J shed 7 bases, with 27 bases lying between them. The CDR3 has 16 residues. The CDR3 coding sequence is TGCAGCGTAAAAACAGAAGGGGGCGTCGGGAGAGGGACCCAGTACTTC. Amino acids: CSVKTEGGVGRGTQYF.

The J gene is TRBJ2-3, the V gene TRBV20-1; TRBD2 matches 9 bases. The CDR3 runs 15 residues. Trimming at V came to 0 bases and at J to 1 base, leaving 2 bases not matched to a gene. Per germline, CDR1 DFQATT and CDR2 SNEGSKA (reference sequence). The CDR3 sequence: CSARDSGGGTDTQYF. The CDR3 DNA is TGCAGTGCTAGAGATAGCGGGGGAGGCACAGATACGCAGTATTTT.

A few counts support this clonotype. This chain connects TRBV7-2 to TRBJ2-2, with a tentative D call TRBD1 (6 bases). Germline loops: CDR1 SGHTA, CDR2 FQGNSA. The CDR3 length is 15 residues. V lost 4 bases, J lost 1 base, and 10 bases lay in between. CDR3 nucleotide sequence: TGTGCCAGCAGCTCACAGGGTTTGAACACCGGGGAGCTGTTTTTT. This translates into CASSSQGLNTGELFF.

The chain links TRBV14 to TRBJ1-2, with D possibly being TRBD1 (5 bases). V shed 1 base and J shed 5 bases, with 17 bases lying between them. In germline, CDR1 is SGHDN, CDR2 FVKESK. There are 16 residues in the CDR3. The CDR3 DNA follows: TGTGCCAGCAGCCAAGCCGGTGCAGGGCCAGTTTATGGCTACACCTTC. Its protein product is CASSQAGAGPVYGYTF.

The V call is TRBV18, the J call TRBJ2-7; D is perhaps TRBD1 (6 bases). Per the germline V gene, CDR1 is KGHSH and CDR2 is LQKENI. Between the trimmed V and J ends, which lost 5 bases and 7 bases, there was a span of 9 bases. The CDR3 loop spans 11 amino acids. The CDR3 nucleotides read TGTGCCAGCTCATCTGACAGGGAGCAGTACTTC. It yields the protein CASSSDREQYF.

The chain employs TRBV28 and TRBJ2-5; 13 bases match TRBD2. Per the germline V gene, CDR1 is MDHEN and CDR2 is SYDVKM. The CDR3 covers 17 residues. Trimming at V came to 7 bases and at J to 1 base, leaving 9 bases not matched to a gene. The CDR3 nucleotides read TGTGCCAGCAAATCGGGGACTAGCGGGAAAGGCCAAGAGACCCAGTACTTC. This gives the protein CASKSGTSGKGQETQYF.

The rearrangement joins TRBV3-1 to TRBJ2-1, with no clear D. Germline V gene sequence: CDR1 LGHDT, CDR2 YNNKEL (reference sequence). The CDR3 length is 12 residues. V lost 0 bases and J lost 8, with 5 bases in between. CDR3 bases: TGTGCCAGCAGCCAAGAAGGGCATGAGCAGTTCTTC. This sequence encodes CASSQEGHEQFF.

The chain employs TRBV3-1 and TRBJ2-7; D remains ambiguous. The germline CDR1 and CDR2 sequences are LGHDT and YNNKEL (reference sequence). The CDR3 totals 11 residues. Trimming took off 7 bases at V and 5 bases at J, with 9 bases between the two ends. The CDR3 DNA is TGTGCCAGCAAGGGTAGTCACGAGCAGTACTTC. It encodes CASKGSHEQYF.

This chain joins TRBV20-1 and TRBJ1-2; no reliable D call. Germline V lookup: CDR1 DFQATT, CDR2 SNEGSKA (reference sequence). Deletions cut 6 bases from V and 1 base from J, with 6 bases between. The CDR3 spans 11 residues. CDR3 residues: CSAPNNYGYTF. The DNA for the CDR3 is TGCAGTGCCCCGAATAACTATGGCTACACCTTC.

The chain combines TRBV18 with TRBJ2-1; D tentatively fits TRBD1 or TRBD2 (5 bases each). Germline V gives CDR1 KGHSH, CDR2 LQKENI. The CDR3 has 16 amino acids. V lost 5 bases and J 7 bases, leaving 21 bases between the germline ends. The CDR3 spells CASSTGTAGIVNEQFF. DNA of the CDR3: TGTGCCAGCTCAACCGGGACGGCAGGGATTGTGAATGAGCAGTTCTTC.